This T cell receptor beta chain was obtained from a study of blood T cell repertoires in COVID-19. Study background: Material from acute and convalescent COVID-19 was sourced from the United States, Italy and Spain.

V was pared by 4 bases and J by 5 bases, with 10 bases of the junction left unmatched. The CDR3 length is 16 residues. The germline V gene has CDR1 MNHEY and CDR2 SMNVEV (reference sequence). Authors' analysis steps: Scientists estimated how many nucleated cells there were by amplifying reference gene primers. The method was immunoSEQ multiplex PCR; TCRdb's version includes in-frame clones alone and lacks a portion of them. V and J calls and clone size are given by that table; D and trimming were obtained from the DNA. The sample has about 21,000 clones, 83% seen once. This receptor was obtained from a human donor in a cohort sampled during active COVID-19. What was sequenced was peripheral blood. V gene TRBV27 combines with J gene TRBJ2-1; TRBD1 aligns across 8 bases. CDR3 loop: CASSSRTGRGHNEQFF. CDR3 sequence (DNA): TGTGCCAGCAGTTCAAGGACAGGGCGAGGCCACAATGAGCAGTTCTTC.